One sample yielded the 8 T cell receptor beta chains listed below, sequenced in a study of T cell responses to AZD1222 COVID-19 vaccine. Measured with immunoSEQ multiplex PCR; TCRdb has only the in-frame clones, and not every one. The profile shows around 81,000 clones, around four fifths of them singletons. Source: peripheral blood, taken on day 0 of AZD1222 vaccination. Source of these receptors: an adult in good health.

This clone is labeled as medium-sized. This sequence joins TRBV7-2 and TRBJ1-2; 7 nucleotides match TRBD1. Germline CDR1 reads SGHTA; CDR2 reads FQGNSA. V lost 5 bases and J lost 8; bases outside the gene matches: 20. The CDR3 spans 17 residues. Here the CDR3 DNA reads TGTGCCAGCAGCCTAACCTACAGGACAGGACCGGGTGGAGGCTACACCTTC. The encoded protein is CASSLTYRTGPGGGYTF.

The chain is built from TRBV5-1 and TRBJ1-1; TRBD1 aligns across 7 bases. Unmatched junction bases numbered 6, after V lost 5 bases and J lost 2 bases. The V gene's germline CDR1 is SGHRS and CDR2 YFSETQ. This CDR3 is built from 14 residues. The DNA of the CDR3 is TGCGCCAGCAGGTCGGGACAGCTAAACACTGAAGCTTTCTTT. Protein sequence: CASRSGQLNTEAFF.

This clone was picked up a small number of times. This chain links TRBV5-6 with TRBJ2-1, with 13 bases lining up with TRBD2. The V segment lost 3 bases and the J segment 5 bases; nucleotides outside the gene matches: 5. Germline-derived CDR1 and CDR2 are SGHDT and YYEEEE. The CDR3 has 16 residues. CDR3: CASSSWGLAGNNEQFF. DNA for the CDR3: TGTGCCAGCAGCTCCTGGGGACTAGCGGGAAACAATGAGCAGTTCTTC.

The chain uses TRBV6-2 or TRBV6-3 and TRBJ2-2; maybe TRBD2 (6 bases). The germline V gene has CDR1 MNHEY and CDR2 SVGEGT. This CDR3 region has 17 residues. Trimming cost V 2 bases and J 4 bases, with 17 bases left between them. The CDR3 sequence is CASSYTAPGVGTGELFF. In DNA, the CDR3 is TGTGCCAGCAGTTACACGGCCCCGGGAGTGGGCACCGGGGAGCTGTTTTTT.

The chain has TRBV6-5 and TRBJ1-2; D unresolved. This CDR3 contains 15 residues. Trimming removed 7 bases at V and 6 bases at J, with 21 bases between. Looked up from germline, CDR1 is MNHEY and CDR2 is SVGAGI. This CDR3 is CASKRRQETNNGYTF. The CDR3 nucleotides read TGTGCCAGCAAGAGGAGGCAGGAGACGAATAATGGCTACACCTTC.

This CDR3 is CASSPPLRQNQGYTF. In DNA, the CDR3 is TGTGCCAGCAGCCCCCCTCTTCGGCAGAACCAGGGCTACACCTTC. This chain links TRBV11-2 with TRBJ1-2, with D hard to call. Germline CDR1 and CDR2: SGHAT and FQNNGV. The V end was cut by 5 bases, the J end by 8 bases, with 21 bases between. The CDR3 loop spans 15 amino acids.

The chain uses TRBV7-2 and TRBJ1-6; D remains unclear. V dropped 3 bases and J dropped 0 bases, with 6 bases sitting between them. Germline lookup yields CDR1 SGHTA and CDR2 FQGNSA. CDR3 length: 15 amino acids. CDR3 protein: CASSFTSSYNSPLHF. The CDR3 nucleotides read TGTGCCAGCAGCTTTACGAGCTCCTATAATTCACCCCTCCACTTT.

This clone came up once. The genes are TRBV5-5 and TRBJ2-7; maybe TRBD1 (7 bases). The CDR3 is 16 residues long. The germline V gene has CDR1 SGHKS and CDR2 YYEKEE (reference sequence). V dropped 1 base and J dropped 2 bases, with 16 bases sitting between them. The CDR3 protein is CASSLYSRGVPYEQYF. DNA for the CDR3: TGTGCCAGCAGCTTGTATTCCAGGGGGGTTCCCTACGAGCAGTACTTC.